This TCR beta chain was observed in a study of blood T cell repertoires in COVID-19. The CDR3 loop spans 16 amino acids. TCRdb's table, derived via immunoSEQ multiplex PCR, lists solely in-frame clones and lacks some. The repertoire includes some 250,000 clones, roughly 88% of them detected once, and around 12% sits in the top ten. This TCR came from a man aged 80 or over with acute or convalescent COVID-19. The chain couples TRBV21-1 to TRBJ1-5; no check of the table's D call, TRBD1, against the DNA was made. TRBV21-1 has pseudogene status. The sample was peripheral blood. The CDR3 region has the DNA TGTGCCAGCAGCAAAGATCCAGGGTGTAGCAATCAGCCCCAGCATTTT. Protein product: CASSKDPGCSNQPQHF.